This TCR beta chain was sequenced during a study of T-cell memory formation after mild COVID-19. This CDR3 spans 17 amino acids. Between the trimmed V and J ends, which lost 0 bases and 4 bases, there was a span of 19 bases. MiXCR was run by TCRdb on the 5' RACE reads, yielding one entry per CDR3 protein. Of hundreds of thousands of distinct CDR3 sequences listed, roughly 18% were seen once; the top ten hold around 12%. This clonotype was seen more than once but under ten times. This TCR came from an adult woman who had mild COVID-19 (a few samples of this study predate the infection). Cell type and time point are not known. Sequencing input: PBMCs or a T cell subset sorted from them (not recorded which). J is TRBJ2-7 and V is TRBV12-3 or TRBV12-4; perhaps TRBD2 as D (7 bases). DNA for the CDR3: TGTGCCAGCAGTTTAGCTGGGGGGGCGCGTTCTGGTTACGAGCAGTACTTC. Translation gives CASSLAGGARSGYEQYF.